This entry describes one T cell receptor beta chain. Its matching antigen is unknown. This record belongs to a study of blood T cell dynamics during melanoma immunotherapy. Whole-study findings and limits: Disease-control patients' PBMC repertoires became either more clonal or more diverse at W3.

The protocol was immunoSEQ multiplex PCR, while the TCRdb copy is restricted to in-frame clones and leaves out a portion. Of around 15,000 clones in the sample, 80% to 95% were seen once. Time point described: week 3, after first cycle of checkpoint inhibitor. Samples come from before therapy and from week 3 after the first blockade cycle. Apart from a couple of fast progressors, RECIST 1.1 response was judged 12 weeks post-infusion. No patient had earlier systemic cancer treatment, concurrent immunosuppressants, or another active cancer. CDR1 LNHDA and CDR2 SQIVND come from the germline V gene (reference sequence). Trimming pared 0 bases from V and 3 bases from J, leaving 11 bases between. The CDR3 spans 15 residues.

The J gene is TRBJ1-2, the V gene TRBV19; a possible D gene is TRBD1 (6 bases). The clonotype comes from a human donor with melanoma. The sample here was blood, taken from a patient treated with checkpoint blockade. This CDR3 reads CASSIDTGADYGYTF. In DNA form, the CDR3 reads TGTGCCAGTAGTATAGATACGGGGGCCGACTATGGCTACACCTTC. Full variable domain (rest looked up from reference TRBV19 and TRBJ1-2): DGGITQSPKYLFRKEGQNVTLSCEQNLNHDAMYWYRQDPGQGLRLIYYSQIVNDFQKGDIAEGYSVSREKKESFPLTVTSAQKNPTAFYLCASSIDTGADYGYTFGSGTRLTVV.